This entry describes one TCR beta chain. Clones were sequenced by immunoSEQ multiplex PCR, and TCRdb holds only the in-frame ones, with some missing. The table includes more than 200,000 clones, around 89% detected once. The germline CDR1 and CDR2 sequences are SGHNT and YYREEE (reference sequence). V dropped 6 bases and J dropped 9; count of bases not matched to a gene: 11. This CDR3 region has 15 residues. The data derive from a study of blood T cell repertoires in COVID-19. Sequencing was carried out using peripheral blood. The V call is TRBV5-4, the J call TRBJ1-6, with 8 nucleotides matching TRBD1. The clonotype was recovered from a man between 65 and 85 years old with acute or convalescent COVID-19. CDR3 loop: CASTETGQGTSPLHF. In nucleotides, the CDR3 is TGTGCCAGCACCGAGACCGGACAGGGAACTTCACCCCTCCACTTT.